Each of the 6 T cell receptor beta chains below was sequenced from the same sample in a study of cytomegalovirus exposure and HLA in healthy donors. Primers: 60 Vbeta forward and 13 Jbeta reverse. Here immunoSEQ multiplex PCR was the method, and the copy in TCRdb shows in-frame clones only, minus some. The sample shows 150,000 to 200,000 clones, roughly 83% of them seen only once. The sequencing sample was made of PBMCs. The receptors were sampled from a boy aged 2 to 10 in good health and CMV-seronegative.

This chain joins TRBV7-3 and TRBJ2-5, with 9 bases aligning to TRBD1. Germline V gene data show CDR1 as SGHTA and CDR2 as FQGTGA. Trimming at V came to 8 bases and at J to 5 bases, leaving 15 bases not matched to a gene. The CDR3 is made up of 16 amino acids. CDR3 DNA: TGTGCCAGCTCCGACGGGGGGACAGGGTTTTCGGAGACCCAGTACTTC. Translated, it gives CASSDGGTGFSETQYF.

This clone was observed a few times. At the DNA level, this CDR3 is encoded by other sequences in the same sample as well. The chain has TRBV2 and TRBJ1-5; no firm D call. This CDR3 contains 13 residues. V was shortened by 8 bases and J by 2 bases, with 10 bases between the two germline ends. Looked up from germline, CDR1 is SNHLY and CDR2 is FYNNEI. The CDR3 DNA reads as TGTGCCAGCGAGAGAGGTGGCAATCAGCCCCAGCATTTT. Residues: CASERGGNQPQHF.

The chain links TRBV19 to TRBJ2-2; 8 bases map to TRBD2. The CDR3 totals 13 residues. Germline lookup yields CDR1 LNHDA and CDR2 SQIVND (reference sequence). The V segment lost 7 bases and the J segment 6 bases; nucleotides outside the gene matches: 4. CDR3 bases: TGTGCCAGTACCCCAGCGGGAGCCGGGGAGCTGTTTTTT. The encoded protein is CASTPAGAGELFF.

The V call is TRBV29-1, the J call TRBJ2-1, with TRBD2 identical over 10 bases. CDR1 and CDR2 from the germline V gene are SQVTM and ANQGSEA. Trimming at V came to 1 base and at J to 7 bases, leaving 4 bases not matched to a gene. CDR3 length: 14 residues. Written as DNA, the CDR3 is TGCAGCGTTGAAGGCCTAGCGGGAGTTAATGAGCAGTTCTTC. It is translated as CSVEGLAGVNEQFF.

Concerning this clone itself: A junction end diverges from the germline sequence, so it may reflect a read error. V and J are TRBV5-1 and TRBJ2-5, with TRBD1 matching 8 bases. Germline CDR1 reads SGHRS; CDR2 reads YFSETQ. The CDR3 contains 16 residues. CDR3 sequence reads: CASSLEAGGTQGTQYF. CDR3 DNA: TGCGCCAGCAGCTTGGAGGCAGGGGGCACCCAAGGGACCCAGTACTTC.

The sample holds one count of this clone. This chain links TRBV18 with TRBJ2-2, with 8 bases aligning to TRBD1. This CDR3 has 16 amino acids. V was pared by 1 base and J by 1 base, with 2 bases of the junction left unmatched. CDR1 is KGHSH, CDR2 LQKENI, per germline. CDR3 residues: CASSPRGTGNTGELFF. The CDR3 coding sequence is TGTGCCAGCTCACCACGGGGGACAGGGAACACCGGGGAGCTGTTTTTT.